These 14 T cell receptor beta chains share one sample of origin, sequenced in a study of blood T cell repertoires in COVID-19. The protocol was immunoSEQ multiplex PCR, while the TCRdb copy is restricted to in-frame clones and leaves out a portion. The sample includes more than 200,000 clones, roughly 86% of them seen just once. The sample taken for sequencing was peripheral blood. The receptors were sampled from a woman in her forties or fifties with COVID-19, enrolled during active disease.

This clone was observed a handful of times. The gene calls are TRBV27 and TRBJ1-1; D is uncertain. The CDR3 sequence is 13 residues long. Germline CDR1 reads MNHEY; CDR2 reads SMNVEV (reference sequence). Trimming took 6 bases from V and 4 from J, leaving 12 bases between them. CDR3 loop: CASSFRGSTEAFF. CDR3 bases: TGTGCCAGCAGCTTCCGGGGATCCACTGAAGCTTTCTTT.

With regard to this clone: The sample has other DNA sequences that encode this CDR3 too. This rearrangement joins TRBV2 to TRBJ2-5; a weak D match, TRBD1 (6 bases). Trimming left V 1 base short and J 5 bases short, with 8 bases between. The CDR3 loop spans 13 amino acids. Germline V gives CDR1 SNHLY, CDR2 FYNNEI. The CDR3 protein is CASSEGGRETQYF. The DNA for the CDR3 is TGTGCCAGCAGTGAAGGGGGGCGGGAGACCCAGTACTTC.

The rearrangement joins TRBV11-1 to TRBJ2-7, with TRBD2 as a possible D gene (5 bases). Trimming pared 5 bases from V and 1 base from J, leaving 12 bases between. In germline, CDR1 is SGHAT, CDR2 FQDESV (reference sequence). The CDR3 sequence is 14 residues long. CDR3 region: CASSPRAGSYEQYF. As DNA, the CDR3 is TGTGCCAGCAGCCCCCGCGCGGGTTCCTACGAGCAGTACTTC.

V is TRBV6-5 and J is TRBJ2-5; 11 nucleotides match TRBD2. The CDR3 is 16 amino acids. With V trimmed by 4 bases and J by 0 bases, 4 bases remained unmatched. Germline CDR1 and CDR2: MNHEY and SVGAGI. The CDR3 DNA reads TGTGCCAGCAGTTTGACTAGCGGGGACTACCAAGAGACCCAGTACTTC. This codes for CASSLTSGDYQETQYF.

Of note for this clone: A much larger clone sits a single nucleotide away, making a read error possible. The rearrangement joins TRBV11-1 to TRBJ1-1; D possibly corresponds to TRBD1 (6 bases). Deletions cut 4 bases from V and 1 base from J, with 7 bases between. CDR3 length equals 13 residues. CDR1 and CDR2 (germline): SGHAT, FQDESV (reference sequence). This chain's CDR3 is CASSSGQNTEAFF. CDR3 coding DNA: TGTGCCAGCAGCTCGGGACAGAACACTGAAGCTTTCTTT.

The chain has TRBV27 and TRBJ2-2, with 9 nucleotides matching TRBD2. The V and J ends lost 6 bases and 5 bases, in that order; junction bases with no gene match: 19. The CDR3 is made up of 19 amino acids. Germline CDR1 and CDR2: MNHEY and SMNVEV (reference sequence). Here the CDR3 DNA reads TGTGCCAGCAGCCCTCTCGGGACTAGCAGGTACAGAGAAACCGGGGAGCTGTTTTTT. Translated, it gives CASSPLGTSRYRETGELFF.

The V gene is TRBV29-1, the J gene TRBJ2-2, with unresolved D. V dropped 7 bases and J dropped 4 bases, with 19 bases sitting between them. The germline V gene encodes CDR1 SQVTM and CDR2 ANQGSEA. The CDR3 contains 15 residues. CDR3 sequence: CSAVDPVSGTGELFF. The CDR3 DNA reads TGCAGCGCTGTAGACCCAGTATCGGGCACCGGGGAGCTGTTTTTT.

This CDR3 is CASSPTPLYGYTF. In DNA, the CDR3 is TGCGCCAGCAGTCCAACTCCGCTCTATGGCTACACCTTC. The chain joins TRBV10-1 to TRBJ1-2; no definite D call. V lost 5 bases and J 4 bases, leaving 11 bases between the germline ends. The germline V gene has CDR1 WNHNN and CDR2 SYGVQD (reference sequence). The CDR3 runs 13 residues.

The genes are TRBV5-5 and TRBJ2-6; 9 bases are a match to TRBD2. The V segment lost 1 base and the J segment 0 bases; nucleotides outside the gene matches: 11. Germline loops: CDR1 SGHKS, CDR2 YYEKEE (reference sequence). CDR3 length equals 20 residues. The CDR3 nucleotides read TGTGCCAGCAGCTTGCCTAGCGGGGCAGTCTGGCTCTCTGGGGCCAACGTCCTGACTTTC. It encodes CASSLPSGAVWLSGANVLTF.

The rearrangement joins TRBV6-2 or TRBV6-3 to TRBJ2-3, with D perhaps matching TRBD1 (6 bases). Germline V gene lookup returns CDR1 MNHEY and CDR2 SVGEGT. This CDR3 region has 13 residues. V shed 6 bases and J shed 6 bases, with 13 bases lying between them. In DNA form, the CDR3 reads TGTGCCAGCAGCCTAACAGGGCCGGATACGCAGTATTTT. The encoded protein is CASSLTGPDTQYF.

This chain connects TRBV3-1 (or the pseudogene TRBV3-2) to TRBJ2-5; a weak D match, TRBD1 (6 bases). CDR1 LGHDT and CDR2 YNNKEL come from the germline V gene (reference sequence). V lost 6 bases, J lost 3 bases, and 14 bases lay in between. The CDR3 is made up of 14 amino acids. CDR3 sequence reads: CASRKIGGEETQYF. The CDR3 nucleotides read TGTGCCAGCAGAAAAATAGGGGGAGAAGAGACCCAGTACTTC.

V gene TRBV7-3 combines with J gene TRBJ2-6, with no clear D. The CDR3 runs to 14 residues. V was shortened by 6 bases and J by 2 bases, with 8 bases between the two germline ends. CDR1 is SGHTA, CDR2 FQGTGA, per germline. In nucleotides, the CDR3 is TGTGCCAGCAGGAGAGATACTGGGGCCAACGTCCTGACTTTC. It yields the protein CASRRDTGANVLTF.

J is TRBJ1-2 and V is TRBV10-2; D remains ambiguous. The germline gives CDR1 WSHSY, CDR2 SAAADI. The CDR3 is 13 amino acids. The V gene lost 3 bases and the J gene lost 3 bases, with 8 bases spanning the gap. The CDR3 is CASSDPGYYGYTF. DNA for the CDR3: TGCGCCAGCAGTGACCCAGGATACTATGGCTACACCTTC.

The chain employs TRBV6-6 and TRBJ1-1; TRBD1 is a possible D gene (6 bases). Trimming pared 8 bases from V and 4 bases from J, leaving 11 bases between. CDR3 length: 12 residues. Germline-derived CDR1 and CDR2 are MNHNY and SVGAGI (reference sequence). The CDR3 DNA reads TGTGCCAGCGTTAGAGGGGGCACTGAAGCTTTCTTT. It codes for CASVRGGTEAFF.